This record looks at one T cell receptor (beta chain) sequence and its context. Its target is not known. CDR1 is MDHEN, CDR2 SYDVKM, per germline. The V and J ends lost 5 bases and 2 bases respectively, with 16 bases between them. The CDR3 is made up of 15 amino acids. TCRdb's copy holds only in-frame clones and misses some; the assay was immunoSEQ multiplex PCR. The sample has more than 55,000 clones; 87% are singletons. With autoimmune disease history or systemic immunosuppression, patients were excluded. The data derive from a study of OX40 agonist ivuxolimab in advanced cancers. Study-wide background: Three partial responders included one hepatocellular carcinoma patient and two cutaneous melanoma patients.

Study observations and caveats: Among T cells, CD8+ cells averaged more expanded clones than CD4+ cells. Certain nonresponders likewise exhibited a low normalized T-cell clonal expansion.

The clonotype originates from an adult with an advanced solid tumor such as melanoma, head and neck, liver or kidney cancer. This specimen was CD4+ or CD8+ T cells sorted from blood, taken in a trial of the OX40 agonist ivuxolimab. V is TRBV28 and J is TRBJ2-7, with D possibly TRBD1 on 7 matching bases. In nucleotides, the CDR3 is TGTGCCAGCAGTAACGGACAGGCGGGGACCTACGAGCAGTACTTC. Its translation is CASSNGQAGTYEQYF.